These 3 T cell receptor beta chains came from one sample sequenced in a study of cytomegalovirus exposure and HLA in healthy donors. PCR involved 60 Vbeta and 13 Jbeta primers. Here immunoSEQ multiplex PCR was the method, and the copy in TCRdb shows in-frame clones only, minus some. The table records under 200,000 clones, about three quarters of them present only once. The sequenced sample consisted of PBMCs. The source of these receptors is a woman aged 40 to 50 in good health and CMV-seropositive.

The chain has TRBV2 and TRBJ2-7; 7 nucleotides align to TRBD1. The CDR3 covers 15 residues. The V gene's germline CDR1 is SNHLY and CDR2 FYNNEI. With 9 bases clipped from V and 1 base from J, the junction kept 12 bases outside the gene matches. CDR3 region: CASLATGSGSYEQYF. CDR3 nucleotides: TGTGCCAGTTTGGCGACAGGGTCGGGGTCCTACGAGCAGTACTTC.

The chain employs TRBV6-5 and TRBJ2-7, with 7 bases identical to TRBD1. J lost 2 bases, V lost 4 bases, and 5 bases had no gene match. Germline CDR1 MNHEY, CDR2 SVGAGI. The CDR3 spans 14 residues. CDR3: CASSFRDRTYEQYF. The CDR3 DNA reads TGTGCCAGCAGTTTCCGGGACAGAACCTACGAGCAGTACTTC.

The CDR3 DNA sequence: TGCGCCAGCAGCCCTGGGACTAGCGGATACAATGAGCAGTTCTTC. Its translation: CASSPGTSGYNEQFF. The rearrangement links TRBV4-3 to TRBJ2-1, with 11 bases that match TRBD2. CDR3 length: 15 residues. Germline assignment: CDR1 LGHNA and CDR2 YSLEER. V shed 4 bases and J 4 bases; nucleotides not matched to a gene: 3.